The rows below give T cell receptor beta chains drawn from one sample of a study of cytomegalovirus exposure and HLA in healthy donors. Here immunoSEQ multiplex PCR was the method, and the copy in TCRdb shows in-frame clones only, minus some. The sample yields about 180,000 clones, roughly 75% seen once. The sample consisted of PBMCs. These receptor sequences come from a man aged 40-49 years in good health and CMV-seronegative. Each CDR3 is given with its conserved first and last residue. Each record gives: V gene, J gene, CDR3 length, D gene, clone size, CDR3 protein, CDR3 DNA. The D gene is left open where the match is weak. Rows may omit the clone size; those that give it use once, few, many or a size class.

>TRBV5-5|TRBJ2-5|16|TRBD1|NA
CASSSDRGWYQETQYF
TGTGCCAGCAGCAGCGACAGGGGGTGGTACCAAGAGACCCAGTACTTC
>TRBV6-6|TRBJ1-1|11|NA|NA
CASSYLAEAFF
TGTGCCAGCAGTTACTTAGCTGAAGCTTTCTTT
>TRBV6-1|TRBJ1-6|14|TRBD1|NA
CASSGTGQNSPLHF
TGTGCCAGCAGTGGGACAGGACAAAATTCACCCCTCCACTTT
>TRBV5-4|TRBJ2-7|17|TRBD1|NA
CASSWGGPGQGSYEQYF
TGTGCCAGCAGTTGGGGCGGGCCGGGACAGGGTTCCTACGAGCAGTACTTC
>TRBV7-2|TRBJ2-7|15|TRBD2|few
CASSPTSGKGYEQYF
TGTGCCAGCAGCCCGACTAGCGGGAAGGGCTACGAGCAGTACTTC
>TRBV25-1|TRBJ2-6|16|NA|NA
CASSGYRPSGANVLTF
TGTGCCAGCAGTGGATACAGGCCCTCTGGGGCCAACGTCCTGACTTTC
>TRBV2|TRBJ2-1|16|TRBD2|NA
CASSENTGTSIDEQFF
TGTGCCAGCAGTGAAAATACCGGGACTAGCATCGATGAGCAGTTCTTC
>TRBV4-1|TRBJ1-3|13|NA|NA
CASSPEGGNTIYF
TGCGCCAGCAGCCCGGAGGGGGGGAACACCATATATTTT
>TRBV2|TRBJ1-5|14|NA|NA
CASSAQGNNQPQHF
TGTGCCAGCAGTGCGCAGGGGAACAATCAGCCCCAGCATTTT
>TRBV7-9|TRBJ2-6|16|NA|few
CASSANLHSGANVLTF
TGTGCCAGCAGCGCTAATCTGCACTCTGGGGCCAACGTCCTGACTTTC
>TRBV5-6|TRBJ2-3|18|TRBD2|few
CASSSLGASGGGADTQYF
TGTGCCAGCAGCTCCCTTGGGGCTAGCGGGGGAGGTGCAGATACGCAGTATTTT
>TRBV29-1|TRBJ1-2|11|NA|few
CSANPGYGYTF
TGCAGCGCCAATCCGGGATATGGCTACACCTTC
>TRBV5-4|TRBJ2-1|18|TRBD2|NA
CASRNLAGETRAYNEQFF
TGTGCCAGCAGGAACCTAGCGGGGGAAACCAGAGCCTACAATGAGCAGTTCTTC
>TRBV27|TRBJ1-2|14|TRBD1|NA
CASRDRDRVDGYTF
TGTGCCAGCAGAGACCGGGACAGGGTGGATGGCTACACCTTC
>TRBV10-3|TRBJ2-7|15|TRBD2|NA
CAISDSGGSTYEQYF
TGTGCCATCAGTGACTCGGGCGGGAGCACCTACGAGCAGTACTTC
>TRBV5-1|TRBJ1-2|15|TRBD1|NA
CASSFGGQGGYGYTF
TGCGCCAGCAGCTTCGGGGGACAGGGAGGATATGGCTACACCTTC
>TRBV7-2|TRBJ1-2|13|NA|NA
CASSLRANYGYTF
TGTGCCAGCAGCTTGAGAGCTAACTATGGCTACACCTTC
>TRBV4-1|TRBJ2-1|15|TRBD2|NA
CASSQSSGSPPEQFF
TGCGCCAGCAGCCAATCTAGCGGGAGTCCTCCTGAGCAGTTCTTC